This T cell receptor (beta chain) comes out of a study of radiotherapy plus CTLA-4 blockade in lung cancer. About the research overall: For approximately 19% of patients, objective responses occurred, and roughly 31% had disease control.

This CDR3 is 16 amino acids long. V was clipped by 0 bases and J by 8 bases, with 20 bases between them. Germline CDR1 and CDR2: SGHDT and YYEEEE. Study-wide findings and caveats: Dynamics of early blood T cell clones, together with interferon-beta, were reportedly the best predictors of response.

Assay: immunoSEQ multiplex PCR; the TCRdb copy retains only in-frame clones and omits some. The data show under 90,000 clones, less than 80% seen once. A few counts support this clone. Its antigen is as yet unknown. The sample in question was peripheral blood, obtained from a patient treated with radiotherapy plus ipilimumab. The chain recombines TRBV5-6 with TRBJ1-1, with D unclear. The source of this sequence is a human donor with non-small cell lung cancer that progressed on radiotherapy plus ipilimumab. The CDR3 loop is CASSLAMAAYFGEAFF. In DNA, the CDR3 is TGTGCCAGCAGCTTGGCTATGGCGGCTTATTTCGGAGAAGCTTTCTTT.